One sample yielded the 22 T cell receptor beta chains listed below, sequenced in a study of shared clonotypes between healthy human individuals. Positively selected for CCR7, the CD45RO-negative cells used as naive CD8 cells excluded terminally differentiated effector memory CD45RA+ cells. Sequencing was performed with immunoSEQ multiplex PCR; in TCRdb, only in-frame clones are kept and a portion is missing. The repertoire consists of about 580,000 clones, with nearly 98% occurring once and the leading ten covering approximately 0.33%. Sequencing input: naive CD8+ T cells sorted from blood. The receptors come from a man younger than 45 in good health.

CDR3 in amino acids: CASSEPPDTQYF. In DNA, the CDR3 is TGTGCCAGCAGTGAACCCCCAGATACGCAGTATTTT. The genes are TRBV25-1 and TRBJ2-3; D unresolved. The germline V gene encodes CDR1 MGHDK and CDR2 SYGVNS. The CDR3 totals 12 residues. The ends were cut back, 2 bases at V and 4 bases at J, with 4 bases in the middle.

The chain links TRBV5-1 to TRBJ2-1, with a tentative D call TRBD2 (5 bases). Germline values: CDR1 SGHRS, CDR2 YFSETQ. V was cut by 4 bases and J by 2 bases, with 10 bases left in between. The CDR3 length is 14 residues. The DNA for the CDR3 is TGCGCCAGCAGCCTACTAGAGACCTACAATGAGCAGTTCTTC. Translation gives CASSLLETYNEQFF.

The chain combines TRBV27 with TRBJ1-4; D unclear. V lost 3 bases, J lost 7 bases, and 15 bases lay in between. This CDR3 is built from 15 residues. Per germline, CDR1 MNHEY and CDR2 SMNVEV (reference sequence). The CDR3 coding sequence is TGTGCCAGCAGTTTTGTGGTGGGGTCTCGTGAAAAACTGTTTTTT. Its translation: CASSFVVGSREKLFF.

The CDR3 sequence: CASSPGLGTNYGYTF. The DNA for the CDR3 is TGCGCCAGCAGCCCTGGACTGGGTACTAACTATGGCTACACCTTC. V and J are TRBV5-1 and TRBJ1-2; D is unresolved. Germline V lookup: CDR1 SGHRS, CDR2 YFSETQ. This CDR3 spans 15 amino acids. V lost 4 bases and J 0 bases, leaving 13 bases between the germline ends. The full variable domain, rest sourced from reference TRBV5-1 and TRBJ1-2, is KAGVTQTPRYLIKTRGQQVTLSCSPISGHRSVSWYQQTPGQGLQFLFEYFSETQRNKGNFPGRFSGRQFSNSRSEMNVSTLELGDSALYLCASSPGLGTNYGYTFGSGTRLTVV.

The gene calls are TRBV7-3 and TRBJ2-7; D is possibly TRBD2 (6 bases). V lost 0 bases, J lost 10 bases, and 19 bases lay in between. The length of the CDR3 is 15 residues. From germline, CDR1 is SGHTA and CDR2 FQGTGA. CDR3 loop: CASSLTWDSRPNQYF. The DNA for the CDR3 is TGTGCCAGCAGCTTAACGTGGGACTCAAGGCCGAATCAGTACTTC.

CDR3 region: CASSVGTGTEAFF. For the CDR3, the DNA is TGTGCCAGCAGCGTGGGGACAGGGACTGAAGCTTTCTTT. V usage is TRBV9 and J usage is TRBJ1-1, with 9 positions matching TRBD1. The CDR3 extends over 13 amino acids. Germline V gene sequence: CDR1 SGDLS, CDR2 YYNGEE. The V segment lost 2 bases and the J segment 5 bases; nucleotides outside the gene matches: 1.

V is TRBV9 and J is TRBJ1-1, with 7 nucleotides matching TRBD1. Germline loops: CDR1 SGDLS, CDR2 YYNGEE. Losses at the gene ends were 4 bases for V and 5 bases for J; bases not matched to a gene: 20. The CDR3 loop spans 18 amino acids. CDR3 coding DNA: TGTGCCAGCAGCCCACGCCCCACGGGACAGCCTCTAATGACTGAAGCTTTCTTT. Encoded protein: CASSPRPTGQPLMTEAFF.

In DNA form, the CDR3 reads TGCGCCAGCAGCTGGGCTGGCCTAGCGGATTACGAGCAGTACTTC. Translation gives CASSWAGLADYEQYF. The genes are TRBV5-1 and TRBJ2-7; TRBD2 matches at 7 bases. The CDR3 has 15 residues. The junction had 10 bases not matched to a gene; V was cut back by 3 bases and J by 4 bases. CDR1 is SGHRS, CDR2 YFSETQ, per germline.

The gene calls are TRBV29-1 and TRBJ2-7; tentative D call: TRBD2 (6 bases). V dropped 7 bases and J dropped 7 bases, with 20 bases sitting between them. Germline V lookup: CDR1 SQVTM, CDR2 ANQGSEA. The length of the CDR3 is 13 residues. The CDR3 region has the DNA TGCAGCGGCGCAGGCGGGGTAGGTCTAGAGCAGTACTTC. Translated, it gives CSGAGGVGLEQYF.

The chain joins TRBV30 to TRBJ2-7; D remains unclear. Trimming took 2 bases from V and 0 from J, leaving 5 bases between them. The CDR3 sequence is 12 residues long. The germline gives CDR1 GTSNPN, CDR2 SVGIG (reference sequence). The CDR3 nucleotides are TGTGCCTGGAGTCCAACCTCCTACGAGCAGTACTTC. This gives the protein CAWSPTSYEQYF.

J is TRBJ1-4 and V is TRBV15; 7 positions agree with TRBD1. Trimming at V came to 8 bases and at J to 5 bases, leaving 5 bases not matched to a gene. This CDR3 is 13 amino acids long. Per germline, CDR1 LNHNV and CDR2 YYDKDF (reference sequence). CDR3 protein: CATRRTGNEKLFF. CDR3 nucleotide sequence: TGTGCCACCCGGCGGACAGGAAATGAAAAACTGTTTTTT.

The J gene is TRBJ1-4, the V gene TRBV11-2; perhaps TRBD1 as D (6 bases). The CDR3 runs to 14 residues. The germline CDR1 and CDR2 sequences are SGHAT and FQNNGV. V was cut by 4 bases and J by 8 bases, with 14 bases left in between. The CDR3 DNA reads TGTGCCAGCAGCTATACAGGGCCGGGGGAAAAACTGTTTTTT. This codes for CASSYTGPGEKLFF.

The CDR3 DNA is TGTGCCAGCCAACAGGGAGCATACAATGAGCAGTTCTTC. Amino acid sequence: CASQQGAYNEQFF. The V and J genes are TRBV27 and TRBJ2-1; D is perhaps TRBD1 (6 bases). The V end lost 8 bases, the J end lost 4 bases, and 12 bases lay between the germline ends. Germline CDR1 reads MNHEY; CDR2 reads SMNVEV (reference sequence). The CDR3 runs 13 residues.

Of note for this clone: This same CDR3 is encoded by further DNA sequences in the sample. This chain joins TRBV5-4 and TRBJ2-5, with TRBD2 matching 13 bases. The CDR3 extends over 15 amino acids. Germline-derived CDR1 and CDR2 are SGHNT and YYREEE (reference sequence). Trimming removed 3 bases from V and 5 bases from J; junction bases left unmatched: 4. CDR3 sequence: CASSSGLAGTETQYF. In DNA form, the CDR3 reads TGTGCCAGCAGCTCGGGACTAGCGGGAACGGAGACCCAGTACTTC. The full variable domain, its missing parts supplied by reference TRBV5-4 and TRBJ2-5, is ETGVTQSPTHLIKTRGQQVTLRCSSQSGHNTVSWYQQALGQGPQFIFQYYREEENGRGNFPPRFSGLQFPNYSSELNVNALELDDSALYLCASSSGLAGTETQYFGPGTRLLVL.

The chain couples TRBV11-2 to TRBJ2-2; D is possibly TRBD1 (6 bases). Germline lookup yields CDR1 SGHAT and CDR2 FQNNGV. Trimming took off 3 bases at V and 1 base at J, with 12 bases between the two ends. There are 16 residues in the CDR3. CDR3 bases: TGTGCCAGCAGCTTCCGTGAGGGGGTGAACACCGGGGAGCTGTTTTTT. It specifies CASSFREGVNTGELFF.

The chain joins TRBV10-1 to TRBJ2-1; TRBD2 agrees at 12 bases. This CDR3 comprises 18 residues. After removal of 5 bases from V and 0 bases from J, the junction contained 8 bases not matched to a gene. The germline CDR1 and CDR2 sequences are WNHNN and SYGVQD (reference sequence). CDR3 in amino acids: CASSPGLAGHISYNEQFF. The CDR3 region has the DNA TGCGCCAGCAGTCCGGGACTAGCGGGCCATATCTCCTACAATGAGCAGTTCTTC.

This chain joins TRBV28 and TRBJ1-2; D call uncertain. CDR3 size: 13 residues. The germline gives CDR1 MDHEN, CDR2 SYDVKM. The V end was cut by 4 bases, the J end by 3 bases, with 9 bases between. The CDR3 is CASSSHRYYGYTF. The CDR3 DNA is TGTGCCAGCAGTTCCCACCGATACTATGGCTACACCTTC.

This rearrangement joins TRBV5-4 to TRBJ2-2; perhaps TRBD2 as D (5 bases). V lost 2 bases and J 4 bases, leaving 15 bases between the germline ends. The CDR3 sequence is 16 residues long. CDR1 and CDR2 from the germline V gene are SGHNT and YYREEE (reference sequence). The CDR3 bases are TGTGCCAGCAGCTTCCGGGGAGTCGATACCACCGGGGAGCTGTTTTTT. Translating it yields CASSFRGVDTTGELFF.

The rearrangement joins TRBV4-1 to TRBJ1-1; a weak D match, TRBD1 (6 bases). Germline V gene data show CDR1 as MGHRA and CDR2 as YSYEKL. V lost 4 bases and J 1 base, leaving 10 bases between the germline ends. The CDR3 consists of 14 residues. CDR3 bases: TGCGCCAGCAGCCCACTACAGGGGAACACTGAAGCTTTCTTT. Protein product: CASSPLQGNTEAFF.

V and J are TRBV9 and TRBJ2-3; the D call may be TRBD1 or TRBD2 (5 bases each). With 2 bases removed from V and 1 base from J, the gap between germline ends came to 8 bases. Germline V gene lookup returns CDR1 SGDLS and CDR2 YYNGEE. This CDR3 spans 14 amino acids. The CDR3 DNA follows: TGTGCCAGCAGCGTCGGGGCTGGCACAGATACGCAGTATTTT. Translation gives CASSVGAGTDTQYF. Full variable domain (outside the CDR3, taken from reference TRBV9 and TRBJ2-3): DSGVTQTPKHLITATGQRVTLRCSPRSGDLSVYWYQQSLDQGLQFLIQYYNGEERAKGNILERFSAQQFPDLHSELNLSSLELGDSALYFCASSVGAGTDTQYFGPGTRLTVL.

The chain has TRBV6-6 and TRBJ2-3; 11 bases line up with TRBD2. V was clipped by 6 bases and J by 4 bases; unmatched bases: 9. The CDR3 contains 16 residues. The germline gives CDR1 MNHNY, CDR2 SVGAGI (reference sequence). Here the CDR3 reads CASSRTLAGGPDTQYF. The CDR3 DNA follows: TGTGCCAGCAGCAGGACCTTAGCGGGAGGGCCAGATACGCAGTATTTT.

The chain links TRBV7-9 to TRBJ2-1, with D unresolved. Per the germline V gene, CDR1 is SEHNR and CDR2 is FQNEAQ (reference sequence). The CDR3 loop spans 13 amino acids. Trimming removed 2 bases at V and 8 bases at J, with 10 bases between. The CDR3 loop is CASSLPLRDEQFF. The CDR3 nucleotides are TGTGCCAGCAGCTTACCGCTAAGGGATGAGCAGTTCTTC.